This T cell receptor (beta chain) was captured by sequencing in a study of blood T cell repertoires in COVID-19. Across the whole study: The United States, Italy and Spain supplied acute and convalescent COVID-19 samples.

Original data processing: The authors estimated nucleated cell counts from reference gene primer amplification. The assay was immunoSEQ multiplex PCR, and TCRdb's table has in-frame clones only and misses some. V, J and clone size derive from that table, while D and trimming were established from the DNA sequence. Of about 100,000 clones listed, approximately 86% are singletons. This clone was counted once. Trimming removed 4 bases at V and 5 bases at J, with 14 bases between. This CDR3 contains 14 residues. The germline V gene encodes CDR1 SGHTA and CDR2 FQGNSA. This sequence joins TRBV7-2 and TRBJ2-5; D is undetermined. This clonotype originated in a man aged 55 to 70 with acute or convalescent COVID-19. The specimen was peripheral blood. The CDR3 loop is CASSSPNPRETQYF. The CDR3 DNA follows: TGTGCCAGCAGCTCCCCCAACCCCAGGGAGACCCAGTACTTC.